The 29 T cell receptor beta chains listed next were all sequenced from one sample in a study of Graves' ophthalmopathy and Graves' hyperthyroidism. Transcripts of RNA were the source for amplifying TCR beta CDR3 regions. In the first round, RT-PCR was carried out with HTBI primers, and a multiplex PCR formed the second round. TCRdb itself ran the multiplex PCR reads through MiXCR, one entry per CDR3 protein. The profile shows 450,000 to 600,000 distinct CDR3 sequences, 35% to 40% of them singletons. The source material was peripheral blood or thyroid tissue (not recorded which). Receptor source: an adult man with Graves' hyperthyroidism.

The chain recombines TRBV7-9 with TRBJ2-7, with 10 bases lining up with TRBD1. This CDR3 contains 16 residues. Germline assignment: CDR1 SEHNR and CDR2 FQNEAQ (reference sequence). Trimming removed 10 bases from V and 3 bases from J; junction bases left unmatched: 15. CDR3 amino acids: CATSDSPDRGDYEQYF. DNA for the CDR3: TGTGCCACCAGTGATTCGCCGGACAGGGGGGACTACGAGCAGTACTTC.

The chain combines TRBV2 with TRBJ1-1; a possible D gene is TRBD1 (5 bases). Germline CDR1 reads SNHLY; CDR2 reads FYNNEI. V was clipped by 3 bases and J by 11 bases, with 16 bases between them. The length of the CDR3 is 13 residues. This CDR3 is CASSDWGGVGAFF. CDR3 nucleotide sequence: TGTGCCAGCAGTGACTGGGGGGGGGTGGGTGCTTTCTTT. Together with reference TRBV2 and TRBJ1-1, the CDR3 gives the full variable domain: EPEVTQTPSHQVTQMGQEVILRCVPISNHLYFYWYRQILGQKVEFLVSFYNNEISEKSEIFDDQFSVERPDGSNFTLKIRSTKLEDSAMYFCASSDWGGVGAFFGQGTRLTVV.

Comments on this clonotype: Given a much more abundant clone one base away, this may be a read error. As the CDR3 is not closed by the conserved phenylalanine or tryptophan, this likely results from a read error. The chain uses TRBV20-1 and TRBJ2-7; TRBD2 might be the D (5 bases). The CDR3 has 14 residues. V lost 6 bases and J lost 1, with 16 bases in between. The germline V gene encodes CDR1 DFQATT and CDR2 SNEGSKA (reference sequence). CDR3: CSAPVGGLSYEQYL. The CDR3 bases are TGCAGTGCCCCAGTGGGCGGGTTATCCTACGAGCAGTACCTC.

With regard to this clonotype: A read error may be the cause here, since a much bigger clone is one base away. This chain links TRBV6-1 with TRBJ2-5; D is unresolved. The CDR3 consists of 14 residues. Trimming removed 4 bases from V and 5 bases from J, with 14 bases in between. Germline V gives CDR1 MNHNS, CDR2 SASEGT. This CDR3 is CASSARLGWETQYF. The DNA of the CDR3 is TGTGCCAGCAGTGCGCGGCTAGGGTGGGAGACCCAGTACTTC.

Concerning this clonotype: A clone one base away is much larger, so this may be a read error. The V call is TRBV12-3 or TRBV12-4, the J call TRBJ2-5; D unclear. The CDR3 is made up of 13 amino acids. Deletions cut 6 bases from V and 7 bases from J, with 15 bases between. Here the CDR3 DNA reads TGTGCCAGCAGCCAACGGAACTTGGGGACCCAGTACTTC. Translation gives CASSQRNLGTQYF.

The rearrangement joins TRBV12-3 or TRBV12-4 to TRBJ2-6; the match to TRBD1 covers 12 bases. The CDR3 totals 22 residues. J gave up 3 bases and V 6 bases, and 21 bases lay outside the gene matches. The CDR3 DNA follows: TGTGCCAGCAGAAAGACCGGGACAGGGGGCGGCAAGGGAATCGTTGGGGCCAACGTCCTGACTTTC. Amino acid sequence: CASRKTGTGGGKGIVGANVLTF.

The chain recombines TRBV12-3 or TRBV12-4 with TRBJ2-5; 9 nucleotides align to TRBD1. Trimming cost V 3 bases and J 4 bases; bases outside gene matches: 6. CDR3 size: 15 residues. The CDR3 DNA follows: TGTGCCAGCAGTTTTCAGGACAGGGGAGGAGAGACCCAGTACTTC. Translating gives CASSFQDRGGETQYF.

Ten or more counts support this clonotype. The CDR3 DNA follows: TGTGCCAGCAGTTCTGACCTAGGTCGGTACTTC. It translates to CASSSDLGRYF. This chain uses TRBV6-1 with TRBJ2-7; unclear D gene. Trimming pared 5 bases from V and 12 bases from J, leaving 14 bases between. Germline V gene lookup returns CDR1 MNHNS and CDR2 SASEGT. The CDR3 is 11 amino acids.

V is TRBV10-1 and J is TRBJ2-7; 11 nucleotides agree with TRBD2. Losses at the gene ends were 6 bases for V and 3 bases for J; bases not matched to a gene: 4. Germline CDR1 reads WNHNN; CDR2 reads SYGVQD (reference sequence). This CDR3 comprises 14 residues. The CDR3 DNA sequence: TGCGCCAGCAGCCCTAGCGGGGGGATCTACGAGCAGTACTTC. Residues: CASSPSGGIYEQYF.

This clonotype was counted at least ten times. The rearrangement joins TRBV25-1 to TRBJ1-4; D perhaps matches TRBD1 (6 bases). CDR1 is MGHDK and CDR2 is SYGVNS in the germline V gene. V lost 4 bases, J lost 7 bases, and 16 bases lay in between. This CDR3 contains 15 residues. Here the CDR3 DNA reads TGTGCCAGCAGTGCTTCACAGGGAAGAACTGAAAAACTGTTTTTT. It yields the protein CASSASQGRTEKLFF.

Turning to this clonotype: Just one base apart from a much larger clone, this may be a read error. The CDR3 nucleotides read TGTGCCAGTAGTAGGAGGCAGGGGAACACCAGGGAGCTGTTTTTT. Translated: CASSRRQGNTRELFF. The chain combines TRBV19 with TRBJ2-2; perhaps TRBD1 as D (6 bases). CDR3 length equals 15 residues. Germline V gene lookup returns CDR1 LNHDA and CDR2 SQIVND (reference sequence).

This clonotype showed up many times. The CDR3 coding sequence is TGCAGCGTTGGTGGCAGGGGCAGAGAGACCCAGTACTTC. Translation gives CSVGGRGRETQYF. The V call is TRBV29-1, the J call TRBJ2-5, with a weak D call TRBD1 (6 bases). V lost 4 bases, J lost 4 bases, and 13 bases lay in between. The CDR3 sequence is 13 residues long. Germline lookup yields CDR1 SQVTM and CDR2 ANQGSEA.

This clonotype was recorded a few times. The rearrangement joins TRBV29-1 to TRBJ2-7; 8 bases are a match to TRBD2. The CDR3 loop spans 15 amino acids. J gave up 1 base and V 7 bases, and 12 bases lay outside the gene matches. Germline V gene sequence: CDR1 SQVTM, CDR2 ANQGSEA. The CDR3 region is CSAARPTSGSYEQYF. DNA for the CDR3: TGCAGCGCTGCTCGTCCTACTAGCGGATCCTACGAGCAGTACTTC.

V is TRBV20-1 and J is TRBJ2-5; 10 nucleotides match TRBD1. There are 15 residues in the CDR3. The V segment lost 6 bases and the J segment 2 bases; nucleotides outside the gene matches: 9. Germline V gene data show CDR1 as DFQATT and CDR2 as SNEGSKA (reference sequence). This CDR3 is CSASTPGQGQETQYF. The CDR3 coding sequence is TGCAGTGCCAGCACGCCGGGACAGGGGCAAGAGACCCAGTACTTC.

With regard to this clonotype: The junction shows a germline mismatch at one end, possibly a read error. V is TRBV3-1 and J is TRBJ1-1, with D uncertain. From germline, CDR1 is LGHDT and CDR2 YNNKEL (reference sequence). The CDR3 is 11 amino acids. CDR3 DNA sequence: TGTACCAGCAGCCACGGGACTGAAGCTTTCTTT. It encodes CTSSHGTEAFF.

The V gene is TRBV7-2, the J gene TRBJ2-2; 13 nucleotides line up with TRBD2. The CDR3 runs 16 residues. J lost 10 bases, V lost 5 bases, and 10 bases had no gene match. Germline CDR1 SGHTA, CDR2 FQGNSA. CDR3 residues: CASSRTGTSGILELFF. CDR3 nucleotides: TGTGCCAGCAGCCGAACCGGGACTAGCGGGATCTTGGAGCTGTTTTTT.

There are many counts of this clonotype. One end of the junction fails to match germline, which may point to a read error. The V gene is TRBV20-1, the J gene TRBJ2-5, with 8 positions matching TRBD1. The CDR3 consists of 13 residues. Germline CDR1 DFQATT, CDR2 SNEGSKA (reference sequence). The CDR3 reads CSAREDRGETQYF. The CDR3 DNA reads TGCAGTGCCAGAGAAGACAGGGGAGAGACCCAGTACTTC.

The chain recombines TRBV5-6 with TRBJ2-7; 7 bases align to TRBD2. Matching the DNA end better, TRBJ2-1 makes the J call doubtful. The germline CDR1 and CDR2 sequences are SGHDT and YYEEEE. The CDR3 loop spans 13 amino acids. This chain's CDR3 is CASCLADGNEQFF. The CDR3 nucleotides read TGTGCCAGCTGTCTAGCGGACGGCAATGAGCAGTTCTTC.

This clonotype has more than one count but fewer than ten. The CDR3 DNA is TGCGCCAGCAGCCAAGTGAGTCTCGCGGGAGGGGGTGCTGGGGCCAACGTCCTGACTTTC. Translating gives CASSQVSLAGGGAGANVLTF. The chain links TRBV4-1 to TRBJ2-6; 9 bases fit TRBD2. Germline V CDR1 and CDR2: MGHRA, YSYEKL. This CDR3 is 20 amino acids long. V lost 1 base to trimming and J lost 2 bases; unmatched junction nucleotides: 12.

This clonotype was seen repeatedly, ten times or more. The chain is built from TRBV6-1 and TRBJ1-6; perhaps TRBD1 as D (5 bases). CDR3 length: 15 residues. V was cut by 6 bases and J by 10 bases, with 19 bases left in between. CDR1 and CDR2 (germline): MNHNS, SASEGT. The CDR3 loop reads CASSLNRGLDSPLHF. The CDR3 coding sequence is TGTGCCAGCAGCTTAAACCGGGGACTAGACTCACCCCTCCACTTT.

This clonotype was observed at least ten times. The chain recombines TRBV5-1 with TRBJ1-1, with TRBD1 matching 9 bases. There are 16 residues in the CDR3. The junction had 6 bases not matched to a gene; V was cut back by 2 bases and J by 1 base. Germline CDR1 is SGHRS and CDR2 is YFSETQ. For the CDR3, the DNA is TGCGCCAGCAGCTTACAGGGGGCCGGTCGGAACACTGAAGCTTTCTTT. Translation gives CASSLQGAGRNTEAFF.

This clonotype appeared many times. V is TRBV24-1 and J is TRBJ2-2; D gene ambiguous. There are 13 residues in the CDR3. Trimming pared 3 bases from V and 6 bases from J, leaving 7 bases between. Germline assignment: CDR1 KGHDR and CDR2 SFDVKD. CDR3 DNA: TGTGCCACCAGTGATCATCGGGCCGGGGAGCTGTTTTTT. This codes for CATSDHRAGELFF.

Points on this clonotype: The missing conserved phenylalanine or tryptophan at the end of this CDR3 makes a read error likely. Here the CDR3 reads CASSPGGGDTEAFL. Written as DNA, the CDR3 is TGTGCCAGCAGCCCAGGAGGGGGGGACACTGAAGCTTTCCTT. The chain recombines TRBV9 with TRBJ1-1; a weak D match, TRBD1 (6 bases). Trimming left V 4 bases short and J 3 bases short, with 13 bases between. Per germline, CDR1 SGDLS and CDR2 YYNGEE. The CDR3 contains 14 residues.

The V gene is TRBV10-3, the J gene TRBJ2-7; D is possibly TRBD1 or TRBD2 (5 bases each). In germline, CDR1 is ENHRY, CDR2 SYGVKD. This CDR3 contains 13 residues. The V gene lost 8 bases and the J gene lost 2 bases, with 13 bases spanning the gap. The CDR3 DNA is TGTGCCATCTGGGACGGACCGCCCTACGAGCAGTACTTC. Its translation: CAIWDGPPYEQYF.

Many counts were recorded for this clonotype. The chain has TRBV25-1 and TRBJ2-7, with TRBD1 matching over 7 bases. CDR1 is MGHDK, CDR2 SYGVNS, per germline. This CDR3 contains 13 residues. V dropped 6 bases and J dropped 6; count of bases not matched to a gene: 8. The CDR3 loop reads CASRDDRVGEQYF. Here the CDR3 DNA reads TGTGCCAGCAGGGACGACAGGGTGGGCGAGCAGTACTTC.

Note on this clonotype: One base away lies a much larger clone, so this may be a sequencing read error. The chain couples TRBV7-2 to TRBJ1-5; 8 positions match TRBD1. Germline V gene data show CDR1 as SGHTA and CDR2 as FQGNSA. The CDR3 length is 15 residues. Here the CDR3 reads CASSPGQESNQSQHF. As DNA, the CDR3 is TGTGCCAGCAGCCCGGGACAGGAGAGCAATCAGTCCCAGCATTTT. Based on the CDR3 plus reference TRBV7-2 and TRBJ1-5, the full variable domain is GAGVSQSPSNKVTEKGKDVELRCDPISGHTALYWYRQSLGQGLEFLIYFQGNSAPDKSGLPSDRFSAERTGGSVSTLTIQRTQQEDSAVYLCASSPGQESNQSQHFGDGTRLSIL.

This clonotype was recorded at least ten times. CDR3: CATSRDPGNYGYTF. The CDR3 coding sequence is TGTGCCACCAGCAGAGATCCGGGGAACTATGGCTACACCTTC. This chain uses TRBV15 with TRBJ1-2; D not certain. In germline, CDR1 is LNHNV, CDR2 YYDKDF (reference sequence). The V end was cut by 0 bases, the J end by 2 bases, with 7 bases between. The CDR3 covers 14 residues.

This clonotype was seen ten or more times. This sequence joins TRBV12-3 or TRBV12-4 and TRBJ2-2, with D uncertain. Between the trimmed V and J ends, which lost 3 bases and 9 bases, there was a span of 5 bases. There are 11 residues in the CDR3. CDR3 in DNA: TGTGCCAGCAGTTTCGGGTGGGAGCTGTTTTTT. It codes for CASSFGWELFF.

Many counts were recorded for this clonotype. The chain uses TRBV10-3 and TRBJ1-2, with D unresolved. Per the germline V gene, CDR1 is ENHRY and CDR2 is SYGVKD. V gave up 6 bases and J gave up 0 bases, with 17 bases separating them. The CDR3 consists of 16 residues. In nucleotides, the CDR3 is TGTGCCATCAGCCTCTATGAGGACTCAGCTAACTATGGCTACACCTTC. Translated, it gives CAISLYEDSANYGYTF.